The rows below give T cell receptor beta chains drawn from one sample of a study of blood T cell repertoires in COVID-19. Produced via immunoSEQ multiplex PCR; TCRdb's table is partial and in-frame only. The sample consists of around 500,000 clones, 88% of them appearing once. Sequencing was carried out using PBMCs or T cells enriched from blood (not recorded which). The receptors were gathered from a woman aged 60-75 years who had recovered from COVID-19. Each CDR3 is given with its conserved first and last residue. D genes are given only for firm matches. Rows give clone size only sometimes, using once, few, many, or a class for an expanded clone.

v_call: TRBV2; d_call: TRBD2; j_call: TRBJ2-3; clone_size: once; cdr3_aa: CASSRVLVTSGGGDTQYF; cdr3_nt: TGTGCCAGCAGTCGAGTCCTGGTTACTAGCGGGGGGGGAGATACGCAGTATTTT
v_call: TRBV6-1; d_call: .; j_call: TRBJ1-6; clone_size: .; cdr3_aa: CASSQARVYNSPLHF; cdr3_nt: TGTGCCAGCAGTCAAGCCAGGGTTTATAATTCACCCCTCCACTTT
v_call: TRBV2; d_call: .; j_call: TRBJ1-5; clone_size: few; cdr3_aa: CASTGEGNQPQHF; cdr3_nt: TGTGCCAGCACTGGGGAGGGTAATCAGCCCCAGCATTTT
v_call: TRBV2; d_call: .; j_call: TRBJ2-2; clone_size: .; cdr3_aa: CASSELGQNTGELFF; cdr3_nt: TGTGCCAGCAGTGAACTGGGACAGAACACCGGGGAGCTGTTTTTT
v_call: TRBV20-1; d_call: TRBD1; j_call: TRBJ2-5; clone_size: .; cdr3_aa: CSASQGGQEETQYF; cdr3_nt: TGCAGTGCTAGTCAGGGGGGACAGGAAGAGACCCAGTACTTC
v_call: TRBV9; d_call: .; j_call: TRBJ2-1; clone_size: .; cdr3_aa: CASSIRGGPLLYNEQFF; cdr3_nt: TGTGCCAGCAGCATCCGCGGGGGCCCACTCTTGTACAATGAGCAGTTCTTC
v_call: TRBV10-3; d_call: TRBD1; j_call: TRBJ2-3; clone_size: .; cdr3_aa: CAISGGRGTPDTQYF; cdr3_nt: TGTGCCATCAGTGGGGGCAGGGGGACCCCAGATACGCAGTATTTT
v_call: TRBV9; d_call: .; j_call: TRBJ2-6; clone_size: .; cdr3_aa: CASSGPGGANVLTF; cdr3_nt: TGTGCCAGCAGCGGACCGGGGGGGGCCAACGTCCTGACTTTC
v_call: TRBV2; d_call: TRBD1; j_call: TRBJ1-2; clone_size: .; cdr3_aa: CASSFGQATSGYTF; cdr3_nt: TGTGCCAGCAGTTTTGGACAGGCCACGTCTGGCTACACCTTC
v_call: TRBV3-1/TRBV3-2; d_call: TRBD2; j_call: TRBJ2-5; clone_size: .; cdr3_aa: CASTNTRTSASETQYF; cdr3_nt: TGTGCCAGCACCAATACTAGGACTAGCGCATCGGAGACCCAGTACTTC
v_call: TRBV2; d_call: .; j_call: TRBJ1-6; clone_size: .; cdr3_aa: CASVLPGGNSPLHF; cdr3_nt: TGTGCCAGCGTCCTTCCGGGGGGAAATTCACCCCTCCACTTT
v_call: TRBV7-8; d_call: .; j_call: TRBJ1-3; clone_size: .; cdr3_aa: CASSFTESGNTIYF; cdr3_nt: TGTGCCAGCAGTTTTACAGAATCTGGAAACACCATATATTTT
v_call: TRBV27; d_call: .; j_call: TRBJ1-2; clone_size: .; cdr3_aa: CASSLKSGGPGYTF; cdr3_nt: TGTGCCAGCAGTTTAAAATCCGGGGGGCCTGGCTACACCTTC
v_call: TRBV5-8; d_call: .; j_call: TRBJ1-4; clone_size: .; cdr3_aa: CASSSPQEAAEKLFF; cdr3_nt: TGTGCCAGCAGCTCCCCCCAGGAAGCAGCTGAAAAACTGTTTTTT
v_call: TRBV5-5; d_call: .; j_call: TRBJ1-4; clone_size: .; cdr3_aa: CASSLHHGDTNEKLFF; cdr3_nt: TGTGCCAGCAGCTTACACCACGGGGATACTAATGAAAAACTGTTTTTT
v_call: TRBV24-1; d_call: .; j_call: TRBJ1-1; clone_size: .; cdr3_aa: CATSDPKGQEPNTEAFF; cdr3_nt: TGTGCCACCAGTGATCCGAAGGGGCAGGAGCCGAACACTGAAGCTTTCTTT
v_call: TRBV9; d_call: .; j_call: TRBJ1-3; clone_size: .; cdr3_aa: CASSVTDRYYSGNTIYF; cdr3_nt: TGTGCCAGCAGCGTGACTGACAGATACTACTCTGGAAACACCATATATTTT